What follows describes a single T cell receptor (beta chain). The data are from a study of cytomegalovirus exposure and HLA in healthy donors. PCR amplification relied on 60 Vbeta primers (plus 13 Jbeta primers). TCRdb keeps only in-frame clones here, not all; method: immunoSEQ multiplex PCR. The data show 150,000 to 200,000 clones, with 70% to 90% seen just once and roughly 8.8% held by the top ten. This receptor was taken from a man between 18 and 29 years old in good health and CMV-seropositive. Sequences were obtained from PBMCs.

CDR3 region: CASSFGLSTDTQYF. CDR3 nucleotides: TGTGCCAGCAGCTTTGGACTAAGCACAGATACGCAGTATTTT. The chain combines TRBV7-2 with TRBJ2-3; maybe TRBD2 (6 bases). Germline CDR1 and CDR2: SGHTA and FQGNSA. V lost 3 bases and J 0 bases, leaving 7 bases between the germline ends. The CDR3 sequence is 14 residues long. Full variable domain (remainder filled in from reference TRBV7-2 and TRBJ2-3): GAGVSQSPSNKVTEKGKDVELRCDPISGHTALYWYRQSLGQGLEFLIYFQGNSAPDKSGLPSDRFSAERTGGSVSTLTIQRTQQEDSAVYLCASSFGLSTDTQYFGPGTRLTVL.